This T cell receptor (beta chain) was captured in a study of blood T cell repertoires in COVID-19 (dated by TCRdb to the early 2020s). In the study overall: The collaborator samples originated in the United States, Italy and Spain and spanned the acute and convalescent phases of COVID-19. The samples were drawn from the first 160 participants of the ongoing ImmuneRACE study and from 1,200 or so subjects provided by 6 global collaborators. Where available, HLA class I and class II types were taken from metadata supplied by the sample provider and were not determined by assay-based typing. The repertoires were made available in a free public database intended to serve as a resource for research on the immune response to SARS-CoV-2. Nearly every sample came with metadata listing a de-identified subject ID, COVID-19 status, age in years and sex. Deeply sampled blood TCRbeta repertoires from subjects exposed to, actively infected with, or recovered from COVID-19 were included in the dataset. The material from the prospective study consisted of cDNA or gDNA derived from T cells, B-cell-depleted T cells, or PBMCs.

Cut back by 7 bases and 7 bases, the V and J ends lie 15 bases apart. Measured from the cysteine to the phenylalanine, the CDR3 is 14 residues long. Only CDR3 DNA remains: 42 bases, in frame from the first base. The germline V gene supplies CDR1 KGHDR and CDR2 SFDVKD. TCRbeta CDR3 regions were amplified from genomic DNA using the immunoSEQ Assay, a bias-controlled multiplex PCR. In the authors' own workflow: Nucleated cell counts per sample were estimated from amplification of reference gene primers within the assay. To quantify the absolute abundance of each unique TCRbeta CDR3 rearrangement, sequence reads were collapsed and filtered. For each sample, productive Simpson clonality was calculated by taking the square root of Simpson's diversity index across productive rearrangements. TCRdb obtained this table from immuneACCESS and retained in-frame rearrangements with V and J assigned. These tables miss some clones; where compared with another copy, unresolved V genes account for less than half of the shortfall, and the remainder is unexplained. V, J and clone size are taken as reported in that table, and D and trimming were inferred from the DNA itself. Here the sample has about 160,000 clones; about 90% occur a single time. 4.8% of the sample is taken by the ten largest.

At one collaborating source in Seattle, patients were enrolled during active infection and were followed longitudinally through the course of disease. The collaborating institutions used their own protocols to collect whole blood in K2EDTA tubes. For TCRbeta analysis, collaborator samples were shipped as frozen whole blood, as isolated PBMCs, or as DNA extracted from either sample type. Summary of the overall study and its limitations: Clinical and demographic metadata were provided uncurated, with the amount varying by source and participant.

With regard to this clone: The clone's antigen remains unknown. Base qualities were left out, and no much larger clone turns up one base away.

The rearrangement combines TRBV24-1 with TRBJ2-2; 6 matching bases give a weak D call of TRBD2. The material sequenced was peripheral blood. This sequence was found in a man younger than 45 with COVID-19, enrolled during active disease. The CDR3 protein sequence reads: CATSDLGGVGELFF. The DNA sequence reads TGTGCCACCAGCGACCTGGGGGGTGTCGGGGAGCTGTTTTTT.